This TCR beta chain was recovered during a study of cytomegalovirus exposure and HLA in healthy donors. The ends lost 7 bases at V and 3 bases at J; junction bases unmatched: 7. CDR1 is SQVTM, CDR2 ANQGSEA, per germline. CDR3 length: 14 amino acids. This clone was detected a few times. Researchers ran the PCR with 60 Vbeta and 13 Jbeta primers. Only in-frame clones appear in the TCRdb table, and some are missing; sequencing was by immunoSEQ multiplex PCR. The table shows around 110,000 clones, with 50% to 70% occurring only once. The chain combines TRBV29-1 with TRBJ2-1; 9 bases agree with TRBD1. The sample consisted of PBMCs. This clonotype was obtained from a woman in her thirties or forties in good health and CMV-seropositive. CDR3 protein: CSATGQGLYNEQFF. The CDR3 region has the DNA TGCAGCGCCACGGGACAGGGCCTCTACAATGAGCAGTTCTTC.